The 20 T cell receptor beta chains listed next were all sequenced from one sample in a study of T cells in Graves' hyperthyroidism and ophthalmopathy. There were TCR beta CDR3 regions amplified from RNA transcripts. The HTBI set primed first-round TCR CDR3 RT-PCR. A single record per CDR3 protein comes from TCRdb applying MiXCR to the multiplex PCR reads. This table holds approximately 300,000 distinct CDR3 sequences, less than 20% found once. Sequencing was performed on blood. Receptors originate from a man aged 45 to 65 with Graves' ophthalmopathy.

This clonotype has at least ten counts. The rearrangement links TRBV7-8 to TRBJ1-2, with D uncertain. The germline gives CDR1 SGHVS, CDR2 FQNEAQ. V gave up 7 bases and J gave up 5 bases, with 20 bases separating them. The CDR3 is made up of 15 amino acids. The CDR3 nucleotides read TGTGCCAGCACCAAGGAGAGTGACGGACCTTATGGCTACACCTTC. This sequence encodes CASTKESDGPYGYTF.

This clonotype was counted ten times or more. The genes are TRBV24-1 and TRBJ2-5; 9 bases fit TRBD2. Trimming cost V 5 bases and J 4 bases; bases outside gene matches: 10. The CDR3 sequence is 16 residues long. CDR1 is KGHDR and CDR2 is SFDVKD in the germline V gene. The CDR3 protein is CATSVPTSGRAETQYF. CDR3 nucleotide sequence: TGTGCCACCAGTGTCCCGACTAGCGGCCGGGCAGAGACCCAGTACTTC.

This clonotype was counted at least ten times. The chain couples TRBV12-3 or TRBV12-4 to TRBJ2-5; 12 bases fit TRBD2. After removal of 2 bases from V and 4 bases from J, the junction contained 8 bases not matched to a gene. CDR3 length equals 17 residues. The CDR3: CASSLRLAGALLETQYF. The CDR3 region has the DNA TGTGCCAGCAGTTTACGACTAGCGGGAGCTTTGTTAGAGACCCAGTACTTC.

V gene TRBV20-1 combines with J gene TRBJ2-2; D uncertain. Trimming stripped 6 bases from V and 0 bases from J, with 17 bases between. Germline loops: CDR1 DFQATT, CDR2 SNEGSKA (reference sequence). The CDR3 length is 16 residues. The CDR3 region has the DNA TGCAGTGCAAGGGCAGGCACCCTCGCGAACACCGGGGAGCTGTTTTTT. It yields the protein CSARAGTLANTGELFF.

CDR3: CASRPRQGADEQFF. The CDR3 coding sequence is TGTGCCAGTAGGCCTCGACAGGGGGCCGATGAGCAGTTCTTC. The V gene is TRBV19, the J gene TRBJ2-1, with 10 bases lining up with TRBD1. CDR1 LNHDA and CDR2 SQIVND come from the germline V gene (reference sequence). The CDR3 length is 14 residues. The ends lost 6 bases at V and 8 bases at J; junction bases unmatched: 7.

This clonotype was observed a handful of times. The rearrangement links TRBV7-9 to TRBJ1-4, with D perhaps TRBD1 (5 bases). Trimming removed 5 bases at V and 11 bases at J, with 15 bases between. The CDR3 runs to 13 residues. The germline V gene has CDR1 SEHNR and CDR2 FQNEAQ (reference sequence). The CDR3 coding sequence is TGTGCCAGCAGCACGGACGGGGCCCATAAACTGTTTTTT. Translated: CASSTDGAHKLFF.

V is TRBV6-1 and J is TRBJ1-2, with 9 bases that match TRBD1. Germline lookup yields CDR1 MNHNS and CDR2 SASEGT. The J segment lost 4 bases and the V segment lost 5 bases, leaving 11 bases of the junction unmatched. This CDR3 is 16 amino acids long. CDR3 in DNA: TGTGCCAGCAGTTTAGAAAGGACAGGGGACCCCTATGGCTACACCTTC. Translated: CASSLERTGDPYGYTF.

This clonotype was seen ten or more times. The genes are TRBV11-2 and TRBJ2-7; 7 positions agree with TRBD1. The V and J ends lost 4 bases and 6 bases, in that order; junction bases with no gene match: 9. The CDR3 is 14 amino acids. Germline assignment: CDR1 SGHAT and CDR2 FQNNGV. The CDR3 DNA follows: TGTGCCAGCAGCTCTCAGGGGGACCCCGGCGAGCAGTACTTC. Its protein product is CASSSQGDPGEQYF.

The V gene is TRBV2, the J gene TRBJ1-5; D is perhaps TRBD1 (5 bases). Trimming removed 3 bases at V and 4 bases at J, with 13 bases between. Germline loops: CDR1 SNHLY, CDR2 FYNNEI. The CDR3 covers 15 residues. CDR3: CASSEVVWGNQPQHF. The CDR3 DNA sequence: TGTGCCAGCAGTGAGGTTGTTTGGGGGAATCAGCCCCAGCATTTT.

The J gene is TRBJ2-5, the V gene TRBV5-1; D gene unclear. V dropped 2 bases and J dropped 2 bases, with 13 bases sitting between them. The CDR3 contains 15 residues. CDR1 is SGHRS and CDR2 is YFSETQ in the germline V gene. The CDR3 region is CASSFVQQRQETQYF. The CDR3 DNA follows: TGCGCCAGCAGCTTTGTGCAGCAGAGGCAAGAGACCCAGTACTTC.

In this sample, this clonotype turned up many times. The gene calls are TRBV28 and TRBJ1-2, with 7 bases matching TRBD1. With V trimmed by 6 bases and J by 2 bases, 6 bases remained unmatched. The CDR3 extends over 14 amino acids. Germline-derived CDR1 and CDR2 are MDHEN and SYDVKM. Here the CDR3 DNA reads TGTGCCAGCAGCCCAAGGGGGCGCAACTATGGCTACACCTTC. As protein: CASSPRGRNYGYTF.

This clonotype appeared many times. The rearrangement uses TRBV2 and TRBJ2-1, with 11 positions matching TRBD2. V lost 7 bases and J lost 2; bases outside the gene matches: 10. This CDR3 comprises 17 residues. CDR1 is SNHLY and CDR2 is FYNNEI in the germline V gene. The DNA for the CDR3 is TGTGCCAGCATAGGGGGCTTACTAGCGGGAGCCTACAATGAGCAGTTCTTC. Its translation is CASIGGLLAGAYNEQFF.

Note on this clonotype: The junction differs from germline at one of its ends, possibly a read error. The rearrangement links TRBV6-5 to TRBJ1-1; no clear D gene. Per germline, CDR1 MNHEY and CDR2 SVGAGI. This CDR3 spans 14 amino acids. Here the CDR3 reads CTSSLPELGTEAFF. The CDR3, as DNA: TGTACCAGCAGTTTACCGGAGTTAGGGACTGAAGCTTTCTTT.

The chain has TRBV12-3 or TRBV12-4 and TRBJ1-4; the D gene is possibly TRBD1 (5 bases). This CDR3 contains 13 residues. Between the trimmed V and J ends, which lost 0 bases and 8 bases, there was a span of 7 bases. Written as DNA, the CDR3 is TGTGCCAGCAGTTTAGCCGACAGCGAAAAACTGTTTTTT. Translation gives CASSLADSEKLFF.

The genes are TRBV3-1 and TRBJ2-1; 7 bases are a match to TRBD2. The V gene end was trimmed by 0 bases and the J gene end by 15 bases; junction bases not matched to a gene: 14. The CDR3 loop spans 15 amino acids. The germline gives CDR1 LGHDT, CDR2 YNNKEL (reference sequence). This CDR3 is CASSQETSILAMRFF. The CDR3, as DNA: TGTGCCAGCAGCCAAGAAACCTCGATACTAGCGATGAGGTTCTTC.

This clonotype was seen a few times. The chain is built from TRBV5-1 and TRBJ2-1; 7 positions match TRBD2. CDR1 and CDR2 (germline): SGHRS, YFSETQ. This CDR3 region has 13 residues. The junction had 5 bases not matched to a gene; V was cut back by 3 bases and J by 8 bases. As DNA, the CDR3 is TGCGCCAGCAGCTGGTTTGGGAGGGATGAGCAGTTCTTC. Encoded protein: CASSWFGRDEQFF. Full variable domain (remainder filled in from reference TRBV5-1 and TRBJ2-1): KAGVTQTPRYLIKTRGQQVTLSCSPISGHRSVSWYQQTPGQGLQFLFEYFSETQRNKGNFPGRFSGRQFSNSRSEMNVSTLELGDSALYLCASSWFGRDEQFFGPGTRLTVL.

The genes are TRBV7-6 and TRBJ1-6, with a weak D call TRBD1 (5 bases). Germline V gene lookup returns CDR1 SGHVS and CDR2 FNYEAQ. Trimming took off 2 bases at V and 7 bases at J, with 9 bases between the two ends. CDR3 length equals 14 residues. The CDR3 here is CASSLSGTNSPLHF. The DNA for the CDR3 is TGTGCCAGCAGCTTATCAGGGACCAATTCACCCCTCCACTTT.

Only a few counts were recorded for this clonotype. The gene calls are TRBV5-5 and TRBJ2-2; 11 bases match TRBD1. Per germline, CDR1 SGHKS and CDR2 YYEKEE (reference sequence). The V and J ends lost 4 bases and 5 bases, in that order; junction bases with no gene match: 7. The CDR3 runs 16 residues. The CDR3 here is CASSRRDRGDTGELFF. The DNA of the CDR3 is TGTGCCAGCAGCAGACGGGACAGGGGGGATACCGGGGAGCTGTTTTTT.

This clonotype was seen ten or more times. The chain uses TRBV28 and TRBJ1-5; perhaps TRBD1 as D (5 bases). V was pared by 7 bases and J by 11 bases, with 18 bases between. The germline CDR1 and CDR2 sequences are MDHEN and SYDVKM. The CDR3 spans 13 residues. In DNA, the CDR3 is TGTGCCAGCACCCCGGGGGGGATTGGGACCCAGCATTTT. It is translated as CASTPGGIGTQHF.

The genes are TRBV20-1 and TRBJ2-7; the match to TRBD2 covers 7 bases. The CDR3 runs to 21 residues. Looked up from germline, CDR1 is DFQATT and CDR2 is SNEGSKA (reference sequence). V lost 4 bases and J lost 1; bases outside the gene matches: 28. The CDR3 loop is CSATSSGSSGTVRPPSYEQYF. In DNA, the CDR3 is TGCAGTGCTACTAGCTCCGGGTCGAGCGGGACCGTCCGTCCACCGTCCTACGAGCAGTACTTC.